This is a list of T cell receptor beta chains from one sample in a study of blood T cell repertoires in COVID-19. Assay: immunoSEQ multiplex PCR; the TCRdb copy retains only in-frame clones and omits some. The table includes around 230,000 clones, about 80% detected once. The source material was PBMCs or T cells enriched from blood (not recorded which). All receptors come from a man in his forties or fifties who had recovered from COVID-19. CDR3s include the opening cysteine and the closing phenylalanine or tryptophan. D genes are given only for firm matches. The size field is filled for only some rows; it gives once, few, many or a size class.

CDR3nt: TGTGCCAGCAGCACCCGCACTAGCGGGAGGGTAACAGATACGCAGTATTTT
CDR3aa: CASSTRTSGRVTDTQYF
d_gene: TRBD2
v_gene: TRBV3-1/TRBV3-2
abundance: .
j_gene: TRBJ2-3

CDR3nt: TGTGCCAGCAGCAGTACAGGGGCAGAGACCCAGTACTTC
CDR3aa: CASSSTGAETQYF
d_gene: TRBD1
v_gene: TRBV7-9
abundance: .
j_gene: TRBJ2-5

CDR3nt: TGCAGCGTTGGGCAAGGCTACACCTTC
CDR3aa: CSVGQGYTF
d_gene: .
v_gene: TRBV29-1
abundance: .
j_gene: TRBJ1-2

CDR3nt: TGTGCCACCGGGCGGGCCGGCAATGAGCAGTTCTTC
CDR3aa: CATGRAGNEQFF
d_gene: .
v_gene: TRBV24-1
abundance: .
j_gene: TRBJ2-1

CDR3nt: TGTGCCATCAGAAGACAGGCGAACACTGAAGCTTTCTTT
CDR3aa: CAIRRQANTEAFF
d_gene: .
v_gene: TRBV10-3
abundance: .
j_gene: TRBJ1-1

CDR3nt: TGTGCCAGCGGACAACCCTCCGGACAGGGCAGGACTGAAGCTTTCTTT
CDR3aa: CASGQPSGQGRTEAFF
d_gene: TRBD1
v_gene: TRBV28
abundance: .
j_gene: TRBJ1-1

CDR3nt: TGTGCCAGCAGTTTCAGGGGCGGTCAGCCCCAGCATTTT
CDR3aa: CASSFRGGQPQHF
d_gene: .
v_gene: TRBV27
abundance: .
j_gene: TRBJ1-5

CDR3nt: TGCGCCAGCAGCTCAGACCAGCGGGGGGGGACAGATACGCAGTATTTT
CDR3aa: CASSSDQRGGTDTQYF
d_gene: TRBD2
v_gene: TRBV5-1
abundance: .
j_gene: TRBJ2-3

CDR3nt: TGCGCCAGCAGCTTGGGGGCTAGGGGGAATGCAGATACGCAGTATTTT
CDR3aa: CASSLGARGNADTQYF
d_gene: .
v_gene: TRBV5-1
abundance: once
j_gene: TRBJ2-3

CDR3nt: TGCGCCAGCAGCTTGTTACAGGGGAGGACTGAAGCTTTCTTT
CDR3aa: CASSLLQGRTEAFF
d_gene: TRBD1
v_gene: TRBV5-1
abundance: .
j_gene: TRBJ1-1

CDR3nt: TGTGCCAGCGGCAGGGGAGTTTGGCAGCCCCAGCATTTT
CDR3aa: CASGRGVWQPQHF
d_gene: .
v_gene: TRBV27
abundance: few
j_gene: TRBJ1-5

CDR3nt: TGTGCCAGCAGTCTCACACCCAGGGATAACTATGGCTACACCTTC
CDR3aa: CASSLTPRDNYGYTF
d_gene: .
v_gene: TRBV28
abundance: few
j_gene: TRBJ1-2

CDR3nt: TGTGCCAGCAGCCCCTGGACAGGGGGTCCCTATAGCAATCAGCCCCAGCATTTT
CDR3aa: CASSPWTGGPYSNQPQHF
d_gene: TRBD1
v_gene: TRBV7-2
abundance: .
j_gene: TRBJ1-5

CDR3nt: TGTGCCAGCAGCGTGACAGGGGGTAGAAACATTCAGTACTTC
CDR3aa: CASSVTGGRNIQYF
d_gene: TRBD1
v_gene: TRBV7-9
abundance: .
j_gene: TRBJ2-4

CDR3nt: TGTGCCAGCAGCAATAGCCTTGCTAAAAACATTCAGTACTTC
CDR3aa: CASSNSLAKNIQYF
d_gene: .
v_gene: TRBV21-1
abundance: .
j_gene: TRBJ2-4

CDR3nt: TGTGCCACCAGGTTATCGGTACAGGGGGCAAATTCACCCCTCCACTTT
CDR3aa: CATRLSVQGANSPLHF
d_gene: TRBD1
v_gene: TRBV28
abundance: .
j_gene: TRBJ1-6

CDR3nt: TGTGCCAGCAGCGTAGATGCGGGTTACTACAATGAGCAGTTCTTC
CDR3aa: CASSVDAGYYNEQFF
d_gene: .
v_gene: TRBV9
abundance: .
j_gene: TRBJ2-1

CDR3nt: TGTGCCAGTAGTATAGATGCGAGGGCTGGAAACACCATATATTTT
CDR3aa: CASSIDARAGNTIYF
d_gene: .
v_gene: TRBV19
abundance: .
j_gene: TRBJ1-3

CDR3nt: TGCGCCAGCAGCTTGGGGGACAGAGTCTCTGGAAACACCATATATTTT
CDR3aa: CASSLGDRVSGNTIYF
d_gene: TRBD1
v_gene: TRBV5-1
abundance: .
j_gene: TRBJ1-3

CDR3nt: TGCGCCAGCAGCTTGGGAACAGAAACCCAGGGAAAGTACTTC
CDR3aa: CASSLGTETQGKYF
d_gene: .
v_gene: TRBV5-1
abundance: .
j_gene: TRBJ2-7

CDR3nt: TGTGCCAGCAGTTTACCACAGGGGGCAAGCTATGGCTACACCTTC
CDR3aa: CASSLPQGASYGYTF
d_gene: TRBD1
v_gene: TRBV28
abundance: once
j_gene: TRBJ1-2

CDR3nt: TGTGCCAGCAGCTTAGGGGCCAGGGTGAACACTGAAGCTTTCTTT
CDR3aa: CASSLGARVNTEAFF
d_gene: .
v_gene: TRBV7-9
abundance: .
j_gene: TRBJ1-1

CDR3nt: TGTGCCAGCAGCTTGGAAGGGGGCACTGAAGCTTTCTTT
CDR3aa: CASSLEGGTEAFF
d_gene: .
v_gene: TRBV5-6
abundance: .
j_gene: TRBJ1-1

CDR3nt: TGTGCCAGTAGCCGCGGACAGGGGTCGGATGAGCAGTTCTTC
CDR3aa: CASSRGQGSDEQFF
d_gene: TRBD1
v_gene: TRBV19
abundance: .
j_gene: TRBJ2-1

CDR3nt: TGTGCCAGTAGTCTCCGACGAGACAGGGGTGAAGCTTTCTTT
CDR3aa: CASSLRRDRGEAFF
d_gene: TRBD1
v_gene: TRBV19
abundance: once
j_gene: TRBJ1-1

CDR3nt: TGCGCCAGCAGCTTCTTGGGGACAGGGGATGGCTACACCTTC
CDR3aa: CASSFLGTGDGYTF
d_gene: TRBD1
v_gene: TRBV5-1
abundance: .
j_gene: TRBJ1-2

CDR3nt: TGTGCCTGGCGGGAGGAGGTCGAGCAGTACTTC
CDR3aa: CAWREEVEQYF
d_gene: TRBD2
v_gene: TRBV30
abundance: .
j_gene: TRBJ2-7

CDR3nt: TGTGCCAGTAGAGAAGAGTGGACTTACTATGGCTACACCTTC
CDR3aa: CASREEWTYYGYTF
d_gene: .
v_gene: TRBV19
abundance: .
j_gene: TRBJ1-2

CDR3nt: TGTGCCAGCAGCCCTTTACTAGCCCGAGGGACCCAGTACTTC
CDR3aa: CASSPLLARGTQYF
d_gene: .
v_gene: TRBV3-1/TRBV3-2
abundance: once
j_gene: TRBJ2-5

CDR3nt: TGTGCCAGCAGCTTGGGCGACAGGGTCAGGGCTGAAGCTTTCTTT
CDR3aa: CASSLGDRVRAEAFF
d_gene: TRBD1
v_gene: TRBV5-4
abundance: .
j_gene: TRBJ1-1

CDR3nt: TGCGCCAGCAGGCTGACCGGGACTATCGGCCACAATGAGCAGTTCTTC
CDR3aa: CASRLTGTIGHNEQFF
d_gene: TRBD2
v_gene: TRBV4-1
abundance: .
j_gene: TRBJ2-1

CDR3nt: TGTGCCAGTAGCGCACTTGGGGGGGGAAAAAGCACAGATACGCAGTATTTT
CDR3aa: CASSALGGGKSTDTQYF
d_gene: TRBD2
v_gene: TRBV19
abundance: .
j_gene: TRBJ2-3

CDR3nt: TGTGCCAGCGGCGGAGGGGGCGCATATGAAAAACTGTTTTTT
CDR3aa: CASGGGGAYEKLFF
d_gene: TRBD1
v_gene: TRBV2
abundance: .
j_gene: TRBJ1-4

CDR3nt: TGTGCCAGCAGAGGGGGACAGGGGAGTTACGAGCAGTACTTC
CDR3aa: CASRGGQGSYEQYF
d_gene: TRBD1
v_gene: TRBV7-2
abundance: .
j_gene: TRBJ2-7

CDR3nt: TGTGCCAGTTCCCGGGGGACGGGGAACACTGAAGCTTTCTTT
CDR3aa: CASSRGTGNTEAFF
d_gene: .
v_gene: TRBV18
abundance: once
j_gene: TRBJ1-1

CDR3nt: TGTGCCAGTAGTTGGGACAAATGGGGAGCTTTCTTT
CDR3aa: CASSWDKWGAFF
d_gene: .
v_gene: TRBV19
abundance: .
j_gene: TRBJ1-1

CDR3nt: TGTGCCAGCAGCCTCCACAGGGACCAGCCCCAGCATTTT
CDR3aa: CASSLHRDQPQHF
d_gene: .
v_gene: TRBV5-6
abundance: .
j_gene: TRBJ1-5

CDR3nt: TGTGCCAGTACCCGCTACAGGGGATCCTACGAGCAGTACTTC
CDR3aa: CASTRYRGSYEQYF
d_gene: TRBD1
v_gene: TRBV19
abundance: .
j_gene: TRBJ2-7

CDR3nt: TGTGCCAGCAGCCCCCAACCACTCGGACTAGCGGGGGATCTCTACAATGAGCAGTTCTTC
CDR3aa: CASSPQPLGLAGDLYNEQFF
d_gene: TRBD2
v_gene: TRBV7-3
abundance: .
j_gene: TRBJ2-1

CDR3nt: TGTGCCAGCAGCTTTCGGGGAAATCATGACGAGCAGTACTTC
CDR3aa: CASSFRGNHDEQYF
d_gene: .
v_gene: TRBV11-1
abundance: few
j_gene: TRBJ2-7

CDR3nt: TGTGCCAGCAGCCTAGGGACTAGCGGGACTAGCACAGATACGCAGTATTTT
CDR3aa: CASSLGTSGTSTDTQYF
d_gene: TRBD2
v_gene: TRBV11-3
abundance: .
j_gene: TRBJ2-3

CDR3nt: TGTGCCAGCAGCCCCCGACAGGCGAGGAATTCACCCCTCCACTTT
CDR3aa: CASSPRQARNSPLHF
d_gene: .
v_gene: TRBV3-1/TRBV3-2
abundance: once
j_gene: TRBJ1-6

CDR3nt: TGTGCCAGCAGTTACCTCACCGGGGAGCTGTTTTTT
CDR3aa: CASSYLTGELFF
d_gene: .
v_gene: TRBV6-5
abundance: .
j_gene: TRBJ2-2

CDR3nt: TGCGCCAGCACCTTCCCGGGACAGGGGGTGGGCGAGCAGTACTTC
CDR3aa: CASTFPGQGVGEQYF
d_gene: TRBD1
v_gene: TRBV5-1
abundance: once
j_gene: TRBJ2-7

CDR3nt: TGTGCCTGGAGAAGGAGAGGGGCCAACGTCCTGACTTTC
CDR3aa: CAWRRRGANVLTF
d_gene: .
v_gene: TRBV30
abundance: .
j_gene: TRBJ2-6

CDR3nt: TGCGCCAGCAGCTCGACCACAGGGACCGGGGAGCTGTTTTTT
CDR3aa: CASSSTTGTGELFF
d_gene: .
v_gene: TRBV5-1
abundance: .
j_gene: TRBJ2-2

CDR3nt: TGTGCCAGCAGCCACATGGATACGCAGTATTTT
CDR3aa: CASSHMDTQYF
d_gene: .
v_gene: TRBV14
abundance: once
j_gene: TRBJ2-3

CDR3nt: TGTGCCAGCAGTTCCGCGACAGGAAACACTGAAGCTTTCTTT
CDR3aa: CASSSATGNTEAFF
d_gene: .
v_gene: TRBV28
abundance: few
j_gene: TRBJ1-1

CDR3nt: TGTGCCAGCAGGCCTTCCGCAGGCCCAGATACGCAGTATTTT
CDR3aa: CASRPSAGPDTQYF
d_gene: .
v_gene: TRBV2
abundance: .
j_gene: TRBJ2-3

CDR3nt: TGTGCCAGCAGCGGACAGACTAGCAATCAGCCCCAGCATTTT
CDR3aa: CASSGQTSNQPQHF
d_gene: .
v_gene: TRBV2
abundance: .
j_gene: TRBJ1-5

CDR3nt: TGCAGCGTTGATCAGCGGCAGGGGGCCTTCTATGGCTACACCTTC
CDR3aa: CSVDQRQGAFYGYTF
d_gene: TRBD1
v_gene: TRBV29-1
abundance: once
j_gene: TRBJ1-2

CDR3nt: TGTGCCAGCAGCCATTCGACTAGCGGGGTGGGAGATACGCAGTATTTT
CDR3aa: CASSHSTSGVGDTQYF
d_gene: TRBD2
v_gene: TRBV4-2
abundance: .
j_gene: TRBJ2-3

CDR3nt: TGTGCCAGCAGCGTAGCTACGGGACAGTCCTACGAGCAGTACTTC
CDR3aa: CASSVATGQSYEQYF
d_gene: TRBD1
v_gene: TRBV9
abundance: .
j_gene: TRBJ2-7

CDR3nt: TGTGCCAGCAGTGAAACGCTAGCGTTCTTC
CDR3aa: CASSETLAFF
d_gene: .
v_gene: TRBV6-1
abundance: .
j_gene: TRBJ2-1

CDR3nt: TGTGCCAGCAGCTCCTTAGAGACCCAGTACTTC
CDR3aa: CASSSLETQYF
d_gene: .
v_gene: TRBV7-9
abundance: .
j_gene: TRBJ2-5

CDR3nt: TGTGCCAGCAGCGTTCAGGGTTCGGAGACCCAGTACTTC
CDR3aa: CASSVQGSETQYF
d_gene: .
v_gene: TRBV7-2
abundance: .
j_gene: TRBJ2-5

CDR3nt: TGTGCCAGAACAACAGGGGTTCGAACCTTC
CDR3aa: CARTTGVRTF
d_gene: TRBD1
v_gene: TRBV5-3
abundance: .
j_gene: TRBJ1-2

CDR3nt: TGTGCCAGCAGCGGCTCTAGCGCTAGCTCCTACAATGAGCAGTTCTTC
CDR3aa: CASSGSSASSYNEQFF
d_gene: .
v_gene: TRBV5-4
abundance: .
j_gene: TRBJ2-1

CDR3nt: TGTGCCACGGGACAGGGGCGGAGGGACACTGAAGCTTTCTTT
CDR3aa: CATGQGRRDTEAFF
d_gene: TRBD1
v_gene: TRBV27
abundance: .
j_gene: TRBJ1-1

CDR3nt: TGTGCCAGCAGTTCAGGGACTAGTGCGGAGACCCAGTACTTC
CDR3aa: CASSSGTSAETQYF
d_gene: TRBD2
v_gene: TRBV28
abundance: .
j_gene: TRBJ2-5